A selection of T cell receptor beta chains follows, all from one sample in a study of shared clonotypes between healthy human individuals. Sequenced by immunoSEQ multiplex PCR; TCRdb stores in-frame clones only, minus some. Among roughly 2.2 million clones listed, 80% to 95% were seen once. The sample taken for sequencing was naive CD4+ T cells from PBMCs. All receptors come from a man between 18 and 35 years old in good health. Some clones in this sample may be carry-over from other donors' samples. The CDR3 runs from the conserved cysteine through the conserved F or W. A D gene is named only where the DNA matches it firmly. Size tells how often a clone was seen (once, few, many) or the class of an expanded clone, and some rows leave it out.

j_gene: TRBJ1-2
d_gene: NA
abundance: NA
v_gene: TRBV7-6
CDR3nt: TGTGCCAGCAGCAGGGGTTTCGTAAACTATGGCTACACCTTC
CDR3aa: CASSRGFVNYGYTF

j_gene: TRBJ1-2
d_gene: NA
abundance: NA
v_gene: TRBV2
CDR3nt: TGTGCCAGCAGCCGAGAGGGACTTAACTATGGCTACACCTTC
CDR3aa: CASSREGLNYGYTF

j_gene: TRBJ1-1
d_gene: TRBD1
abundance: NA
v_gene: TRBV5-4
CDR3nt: TGTGCCAGCAGCTTCGAGGGACAGCGCCCGGGCACTGAAGCTTTCTTT
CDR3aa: CASSFEGQRPGTEAFF

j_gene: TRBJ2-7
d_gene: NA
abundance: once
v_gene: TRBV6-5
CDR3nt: TGTGCCAGCAGAGGTTCGGGGGAGAGCCCCTACGAGCAGTACTTC
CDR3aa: CASRGSGESPYEQYF

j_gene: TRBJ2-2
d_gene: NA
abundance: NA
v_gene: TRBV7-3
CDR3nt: TGTGCCAGCAGCTTATTTGGCCCAGGTCGGCCGAACACCGGGGAGCTGTTTTTT
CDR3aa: CASSLFGPGRPNTGELFF

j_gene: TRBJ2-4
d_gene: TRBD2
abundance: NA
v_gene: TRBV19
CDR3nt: TGTGCCAGTAGTCTTCAGCGGGATCTAGCCAAAAACATTCAGTACTTC
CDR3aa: CASSLQRDLAKNIQYF

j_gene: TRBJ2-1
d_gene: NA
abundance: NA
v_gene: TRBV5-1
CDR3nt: TGCGCCAGCAGCTCGGGACGGTCCATCCCCAATGAGCAGTTCTTC
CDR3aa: CASSSGRSIPNEQFF

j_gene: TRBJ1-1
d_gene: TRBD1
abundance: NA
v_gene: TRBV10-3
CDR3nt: TGTGCCACTAGGGGGACAGCCGCAATGAACACTGAAGCTTTCTTT
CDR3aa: CATRGTAAMNTEAFF

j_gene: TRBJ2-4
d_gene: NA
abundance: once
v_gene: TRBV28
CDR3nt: TGTGCCAGCAGTTTATGGTCCTTAGCCAAAAACATTCAGTACTTC
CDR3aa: CASSLWSLAKNIQYF

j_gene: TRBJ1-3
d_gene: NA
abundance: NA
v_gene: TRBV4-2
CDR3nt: TGTGCCAGCAGCCAACACGGCGACCACTCTGGAAACACCATATATTTT
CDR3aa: CASSQHGDHSGNTIYF

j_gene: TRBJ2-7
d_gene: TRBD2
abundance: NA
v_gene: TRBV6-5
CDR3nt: TGTGCCAGCAGTCCGAGGACTAGCGGGCTGAGCGAGCAGTACTTC
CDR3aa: CASSPRTSGLSEQYF

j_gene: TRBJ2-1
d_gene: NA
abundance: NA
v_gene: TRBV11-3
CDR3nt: TGTGCCAGCAGCCGGAGACTCCTCGGCTCCTACAATGAGCAGTTCTTC
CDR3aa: CASSRRLLGSYNEQFF

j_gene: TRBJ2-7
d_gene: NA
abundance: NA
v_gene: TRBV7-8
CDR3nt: TGTGCCAGCAGCTGGACTGGGCGCTACGAGCAGTACTTC
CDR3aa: CASSWTGRYEQYF

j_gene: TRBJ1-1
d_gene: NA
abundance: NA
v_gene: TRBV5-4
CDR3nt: TGTGCCAGCAGCTTCGGACAGTCTAAGTCGGTGTTCTTT
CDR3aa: CASSFGQSKSVFF

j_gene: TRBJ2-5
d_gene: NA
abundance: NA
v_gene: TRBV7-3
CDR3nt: TGTGCCAGCAGCCCCCAAGGCAGGGAAGAGACCCAGTACTTC
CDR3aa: CASSPQGREETQYF

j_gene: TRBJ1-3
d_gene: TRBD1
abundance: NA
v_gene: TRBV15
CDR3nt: TGTGCCACCAGCGGCAAGGACAGGGCCGCTCCTTACTCTGGAAACACCATATATTTT
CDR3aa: CATSGKDRAAPYSGNTIYF

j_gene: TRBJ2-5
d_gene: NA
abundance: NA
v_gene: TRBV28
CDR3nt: TGTGCCAGCAGCCCGACAGGAGGCACGGAGACCCAGTACTTC
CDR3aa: CASSPTGGTETQYF

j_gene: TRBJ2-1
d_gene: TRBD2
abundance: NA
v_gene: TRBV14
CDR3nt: TGTGCCAGCAGCCACCTAGCGGGAGGGCCCGGAGAGCAGTTCTTC
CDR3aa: CASSHLAGGPGEQFF

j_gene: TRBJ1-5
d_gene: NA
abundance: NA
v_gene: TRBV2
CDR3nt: TGTGCCAGCAGTATGGACGGGCCCAATCAGCCCCAGCATTTT
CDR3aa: CASSMDGPNQPQHF

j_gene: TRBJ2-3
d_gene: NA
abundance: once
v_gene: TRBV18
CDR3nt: TGTGCCAGCTCACCATATCCAAACATAGCGGGACAGGGAGATACGCAGTATTTT
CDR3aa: CASSPYPNIAGQGDTQYF

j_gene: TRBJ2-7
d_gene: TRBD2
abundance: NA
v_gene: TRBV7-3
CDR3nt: TGTGCCAGCAGCTTAGGCGGGAGTGCCGGCGAGCAGTACTTC
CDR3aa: CASSLGGSAGEQYF

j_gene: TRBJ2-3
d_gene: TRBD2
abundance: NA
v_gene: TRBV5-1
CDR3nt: TGCGCCAGCAGCTCCGGGACTAGTCTAGATACGCAGTATTTT
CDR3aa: CASSSGTSLDTQYF

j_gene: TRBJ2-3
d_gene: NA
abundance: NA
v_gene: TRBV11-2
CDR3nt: TGTGCCAGCAGCTTAGACCCTGTGGGAACACGAACAGATACGCAGTATTTT
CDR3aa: CASSLDPVGTRTDTQYF